These 21 T cell receptor beta chains came from one sample sequenced in a study of T cell clonality in common variable immunodeficiency. Profiled with immunoSEQ multiplex PCR; TCRdb holds only in-frame clones, not every one. In total the sample includes approximately 52,000 clones, none of them seen once. Sequenced sample: peripheral blood mononuclear cells. Receptor source: a person aged 18-70 years in good health.

A note on this clone: Read sequence stops 3 residues before the CDR3 end, and the germline J gene provides the missing end. V usage is TRBV6-2 or TRBV6-3 and J usage is TRBJ1-2; no definite D call. The CDR3 consists of 15 residues. The V gene's germline CDR1 is MNHEY and CDR2 SVGEGT. CDR3 loop: CASSSIPQSSYDYTF. The sequenced part of the CDR3 DNA is TGTGCCAGCAGCTCAATCCCACAGAGCTCCTACGAC.

This clone turned up a few times. The sequenced fragment ends 3 residues before the CDR3 boundary, so the rest is inferred from the germline J gene. This chain links TRBV2 with TRBJ2-5, with D perhaps TRBD2 (5 bases). Germline V gene data show CDR1 as SNHLY and CDR2 as FYNNEI. The ends were cut back, 6 bases at V and 1 base at J, with 15 bases in the middle. The CDR3 contains 15 residues. The CDR3 loop reads CASRGSAGPQETQYF. CDR3 DNA, as far as it was read: TGTGCCAGCAGAGGATCGGCGGGCCCCCAAGAGACC.

On this clone: The read halts 3 residues ahead of the CDR3 end, with the missing end drawn from the germline J gene. The chain joins TRBV7-9 to TRBJ2-2; a weak D match, TRBD2 (5 bases). There are 14 residues in the CDR3. Looked up from germline, CDR1 is SEHNR and CDR2 is FQNEAQ (reference sequence). The CDR3 DNA, read in part, is TGTGCCAGCAGCTTAGAGCGGTTTAATTCACCG. This codes for CASSLERFNSP. The entire CDR3 sequence reads CASSLERFNSPLFF.

This clone was found many times. The read ends 3 residues early relative to the CDR3; the germline J gene fills the gap. The rearrangement uses TRBV19 and TRBJ1-1, with a weak D call TRBD1 (6 bases). There are 15 residues in the CDR3. CDR1 and CDR2 from the germline V gene are LNHDA and SQIVND (reference sequence). V lost 4 bases and J 1 base, leaving 13 bases between the germline ends. The DNA read from the CDR3 is TGTGCCAGTAGTAACCAACAGGGTGCGAACACTGAA. It specifies CASSNQQGANTE. The CDR3 in full is CASSNQQGANTEAFF.

The part of the CDR3 DNA that was read is TGTGCCTCCAAGAATGCCGGGACAGGATACAATGAC. Protein product: CASKNAGTGYND. The whole CDR3 reads CASKNAGTGYNDYTF. The V and J genes are TRBV30 and TRBJ1-2; TRBD1 aligns across 8 bases. The read terminates 3 residues ahead of where the CDR3 ends, so the germline J gene completes it. Looked up from germline, CDR1 is GTSNPN and CDR2 is SVGIG (reference sequence). The CDR3 loop spans 15 amino acids.

Turning to this clone: With the read ending 3 residues before the CDR3 end, the germline J gene is used to fill in that end. This sequence joins TRBV20-1 and TRBJ2-3; tentatively, D is TRBD1 (5 bases). This CDR3 spans 12 amino acids. Germline CDR1 DFQATT, CDR2 SNEGSKA (reference sequence). CDR3 bases read: TGCAGTGCTCGCCAGGGTCAAGAGACG. Residues: CSARQGQET. In full, the CDR3 is CSARQGQETQYF.

At least ten counts were recorded for this clone. The read ends 3 residues early relative to the CDR3; the germline J gene fills the gap. This chain uses TRBV7-9 with TRBJ1-1; no firm D call. CDR3 length: 14 residues. Germline loops: CDR1 SEHNR, CDR2 FQNEAQ (reference sequence). V was shortened by 1 base and J by 3 bases, with 9 bases between the two germline ends. CDR3: CASSLGNADTEAFF. Partial CDR3 DNA: TGTGCCAGCAGCTTAGGAAATGCGGACACTGAA.

In its sample, this clone was seen many times. The missing CDR3 end, 3 residues past where the read stops, is filled in from the germline J gene. The J gene is TRBJ2-1, the V gene TRBV18, with D possibly being TRBD2 (5 bases). Germline CDR1 KGHSH, CDR2 LQKENI. The germline V and J ends were trimmed by 2 bases and 5 bases, with 16 bases remaining between them. This CDR3 spans 16 amino acids. The CDR3 sequence is CASSPRGPGLDNEQFF. The sequenced part of the CDR3 DNA is TGTGCCAGCTCACCAAGAGGGCCAGGTTTAGACAATGAG.

Points on this clone: The sequenced fragment ends 3 residues before the CDR3 boundary, so the rest is inferred from the germline J gene. The chain carries TRBV7-9 and TRBJ2-7, with D possibly being TRBD1 (6 bases). This CDR3 is 15 amino acids long. The germline V gene encodes CDR1 SEHNR and CDR2 FQNEAQ (reference sequence). Trimming cost V 0 bases and J 0 bases, with 9 bases left between them. This CDR3 is CASSLAGRGSYEQYF. The sequenced part of the CDR3 DNA is TGTGCCAGCAGCTTAGCGGGCAGGGGCTCCTACGAG.

Note on this clone: The CDR3 end lies 3 residues beyond the end of the read and is filled in from the germline J gene. J is TRBJ1-3 and V is TRBV18, with D perhaps matching TRBD1 (5 bases). V was trimmed by 6 bases and J by 0 bases, leaving 12 bases between them. The V gene's germline CDR1 is KGHSH and CDR2 LQKENI. The CDR3 consists of 15 residues. The part of the CDR3 DNA that was read is TGTGCCAGCTCGCAGACAGATAGCTCTGGAAACACC. Encoded protein: CASSQTDSSGNT. The entire CDR3 protein is CASSQTDSSGNTIYF.

Concerning this clone: Sequencing ends 3 residues short of the CDR3 end; the germline J gene provides the rest. The chain recombines TRBV7-9 with TRBJ1-2; no clear D gene. CDR3 length: 12 residues. The germline gives CDR1 SEHNR, CDR2 FQNEAQ (reference sequence). The CDR3 sequence: CASSLPTYDYTF. Partial CDR3 DNA: TGTGCCAGCAGCCTGCCCACCTACGAC. Variable domain in full (rest from reference TRBV7-9 and TRBJ1-2): DTGVSQNPRHKITKRGQNVTFRCDPISEHNRLYWYRQTLGQGPEFLTYFQNEAQLEKSRLLSDRFSAERPKGSFSTLEIQRTEQGDSAMYLCASSLPTYDYTFGSGTRLTVV.

This clone was counted only a few times. The read gets to within 3 residues of the CDR3 end, and the germline J gene fills in the rest. The chain couples TRBV30 to TRBJ1-2; D possibly corresponds to TRBD1 (5 bases). Germline assignment: CDR1 GTSNPN and CDR2 SVGIG (reference sequence). CDR3 length: 13 residues. CDR3 DNA (partial): TGTGCCTGGAGTGTAGTGCAGACAGATACC. Protein product: CAWSVVQTDT. The whole CDR3 protein is CAWSVVQTDTYTF.

This clone was observed many times. The observed sequence ends 3 residues before the CDR3 terminus, with the missing tail filled in from the germline J gene. The rearrangement joins TRBV7-2 to TRBJ2-7; D unclear. The V end lost 2 bases, the J end lost 3 bases, and 8 bases lay between the germline ends. The CDR3 covers 13 residues. The germline V gene encodes CDR1 SGHTA and CDR2 FQGNSA. CDR3 bases read: TGTGCCAGCAGCTTAACACAAGGCTACGAG. Its translation: CASSLTQGYE. The entire CDR3 protein reads CASSLTQGYEQYF.

This clone has at least ten counts. The read falls 3 residues short of the CDR3 end, and the missing part is taken from the germline J gene. V gene TRBV19 combines with J gene TRBJ1-5, with D maybe TRBD1 (6 bases). There are 14 residues in the CDR3. The germline V and J ends were trimmed by 7 bases and 6 bases, with 16 bases remaining between them. Germline V gene lookup returns CDR1 LNHDA and CDR2 SQIVND (reference sequence). The DNA read from the CDR3 is TGTGCCAGTACCCGAACAGGGATCGGTCAGCCC. It encodes CASTRTGIGQP. In full, the CDR3 reads CASTRTGIGQPQHF.

Ten or more counts support this clone. The CDR3 end falls 3 residues outside the read, so it is completed with the germline J gene. The V and J genes are TRBV19 and TRBJ1-2, with D possibly being TRBD1 (6 bases). V was shortened by 7 bases and J by 0 bases, with 15 bases between the two germline ends. CDR3 length: 15 residues. Germline assignment: CDR1 LNHDA and CDR2 SQIVND (reference sequence). The CDR3 bases that were read are TGTGCCAGTAATGAGGAGGACAGATCTAACTATGGC. This translates into CASNEEDRSNYG. The entire CDR3 protein reads CASNEEDRSNYGYTF.

In this sample, this clone turned up many times. The junction differs from germline at one of its ends, possibly a read error. The CDR3 end is not reached by the read, which stops 3 residues before it; the germline J gene fills it in. The genes are TRBV4-2 and TRBJ2-3; TRBD1 matches at 7 bases. Germline V gene data show CDR1 as LGHNA and CDR2 as YNFKEQ. The CDR3 contains 15 residues. The DNA read from the CDR3 is TGCGCCAGCAGCCTGGAGGACAGGCCGACAGATACG. This gives the protein CASSLEDRPTDT. The CDR3, in full, reads CASSLEDRPTDTQYF.

This clone came up many times. The observed sequence ends 3 residues before the CDR3 terminus, with the missing tail filled in from the germline J gene. V and J are TRBV19 and TRBJ2-1, with 12 bases lining up with TRBD2. The CDR3 is 17 residues long. V was clipped by 1 base and J by 4 bases; unmatched bases: 5. Germline lookup yields CDR1 LNHDA and CDR2 SQIVND (reference sequence). The part of the CDR3 DNA that was read is TGTGCCAGTAGTATAGGCGATCTAGCGGGAGGGTACAATGAG. It yields the protein CASSIGDLAGGYNE. The whole CDR3 protein is CASSIGDLAGGYNEQFF.

At least ten counts were recorded for this clone. The read terminates 3 residues before the CDR3 end, so the remaining end is supplied by the germline J gene. The chain employs TRBV7-2 and TRBJ1-6; no reliable D call. Germline V gives CDR1 SGHTA, CDR2 FQGNSA. The V end was cut by 5 bases, the J end by 7 bases, with 15 bases between. The CDR3 runs 15 residues. The CDR3 sequence is CASSPARVLNSPLHF. CDR3 DNA, as far as it was read: TGTGCCAGCAGCCCGGCTCGGGTCCTCAATTCACCC.

This clone was counted at least ten times. The CDR3 goes on 3 residues after the read ends, and that part is filled in from the germline J gene. This chain uses TRBV30 with TRBJ1-1, with D possibly TRBD1 on 6 matching bases. Per germline, CDR1 GTSNPN and CDR2 SVGIG (reference sequence). V lost 4 bases to trimming and J lost 0 bases, with 21 bases between them. The CDR3 sequence is 17 residues long. The sequenced CDR3 bases are TGTGCCTGGACCCAAAGGGGACAAAGATTCATGAACACTGAA. Protein: CAWTQRGQRFMNTE. Given in full, the CDR3 is CAWTQRGQRFMNTEAFF.

This clone was detected a few times. The read gets to within 3 residues of the CDR3 end, and the germline J gene fills in the rest. The chain carries TRBV27 and TRBJ2-5; no firm D call. This CDR3 contains 13 residues. Germline V gives CDR1 MNHEY, CDR2 SMNVEV (reference sequence). Trimming removed 2 bases at V and 5 bases at J, with 9 bases between. CDR3 residues: CASSLGPTETQYF. The part of the CDR3 DNA that was read is TGTGCCAGCAGTTTAGGGCCCACGGAGACC.

With respect to this clone: The CDR3 end falls 3 residues outside the read, so it is completed with the germline J gene. The V and J genes are TRBV18 and TRBJ2-1; 8 bases align to TRBD2. J was trimmed by 9 bases and V by 3 bases; bases with no gene match: 10. CDR1 and CDR2 (germline): KGHSH, LQKENI. The length of the CDR3 is 15 residues. This CDR3 reads CASSPVGRAGGEQFF. The CDR3 DNA, read in part, is TGTGCCAGCTCACCGGTCGGGAGGGCCGGGGGTGAG.